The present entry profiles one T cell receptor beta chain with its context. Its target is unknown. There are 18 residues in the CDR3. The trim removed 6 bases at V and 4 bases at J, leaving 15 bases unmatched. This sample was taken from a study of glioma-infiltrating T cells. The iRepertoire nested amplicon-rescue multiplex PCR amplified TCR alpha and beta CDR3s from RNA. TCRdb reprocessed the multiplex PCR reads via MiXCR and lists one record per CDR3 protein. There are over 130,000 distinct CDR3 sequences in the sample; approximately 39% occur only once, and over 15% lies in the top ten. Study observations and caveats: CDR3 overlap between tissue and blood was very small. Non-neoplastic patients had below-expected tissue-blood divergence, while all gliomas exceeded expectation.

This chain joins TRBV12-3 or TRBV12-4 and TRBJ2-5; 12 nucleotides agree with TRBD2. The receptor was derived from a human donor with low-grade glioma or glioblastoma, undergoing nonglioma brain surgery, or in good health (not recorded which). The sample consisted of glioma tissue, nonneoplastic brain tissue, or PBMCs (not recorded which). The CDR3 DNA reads TGTGCCAGCAGCCCACTAGCGGGGGGCCGCATGGCACGAGAGACCCAGTACTTC. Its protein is CASSPLAGGRMARETQYF.